The rows below give T cell receptor beta chains drawn from one sample of a study of cytomegalovirus exposure and HLA in healthy donors. Assay: immunoSEQ multiplex PCR; the TCRdb copy retains only in-frame clones and omits some. The repertoire includes some 70,000 clones, about 80% of them detected once, and 7.8% sits in the top ten. The sequencing input was PBMCs. These receptors were taken from a man between 18 and 35 years old in good health and CMV-seropositive. Both conserved end residues are part of each CDR3. The D gene is left open where the match is weak. The listing skips clone size in some rows; elsewhere it reads once, few, many or a size class.

abundance,j_gene,d_gene,v_gene,CDR3nt,CDR3aa
few,TRBJ1-1,.,TRBV25-1,TGTGCCAGCAGTAGGACAGTCACTGAAGCTTTCTTT,CASSRTVTEAFF
.,TRBJ1-6,TRBD1,TRBV28,TGTGCCAGCAGTTTGGACAGGGCTACTTCACCCCTCCACTTT,CASSLDRATSPLHF
.,TRBJ2-7,TRBD1,TRBV28,TGTGCCACCCGAGGGACAGGGGAACACCACGAGCAGTACTTC,CATRGTGEHHEQYF
.,TRBJ1-1,TRBD1,TRBV30,TGTGCCTGGAGTATAGGGACAGGTAACACTGAAGCTTTCTTT,CAWSIGTGNTEAFF
few,TRBJ2-1,.,TRBV10-2,TGCGCCAGCAGTGAGGGTCCGGGATCGGCCTACAATGAGCAGTTCTTC,CASSEGPGSAYNEQFF
.,TRBJ1-3,.,TRBV30,TGTGCTCGAAAGGGGTTTCTATCTGGAAACACCATATATTTT,CARKGFLSGNTIYF
few,TRBJ1-5,.,TRBV30,TGTGCCTGGAGTGTATCGGGTTTATATCAGCCCCAGCATTTT,CAWSVSGLYQPQHF
few,TRBJ1-3,.,TRBV5-4,TGTGCCAGCAGCCCCGGGGTTGGTTCTGGAAACACCATATATTTT,CASSPGVGSGNTIYF
.,TRBJ1-4,.,TRBV30,TGTGCCTGGAGTGTACAGGGAGCGGGGGGTGAAAAACTGTTTTTT,CAWSVQGAGGEKLFF
once,TRBJ2-7,TRBD2,TRBV5-1,TGCGCCAGCAGCTCCCTAGCGGGGGGCCTCTACGAGCAGTACTTC,CASSSLAGGLYEQYF
.,TRBJ1-1,.,TRBV7-2,TGTGCCAGCAGCTTAGAGGGCGCAGGGCTAACTGAAGCTTTCTTT,CASSLEGAGLTEAFF
.,TRBJ1-3,TRBD1,TRBV13,TGTGCCAGCAGCCCTCCGACAGGGAATGGAAACACCATATATTTT,CASSPPTGNGNTIYF
.,TRBJ1-2,TRBD1,TRBV28,TGTGCCAGCAGCCTACCACCGGGACAGGGGGCGTACAACTATGGCTACACCTTC,CASSLPPGQGAYNYGYTF
.,TRBJ1-2,.,TRBV9,TGTGCCAGCAGCGCAGGCCTTGAGCGCTACACCTTC,CASSAGLERYTF
.,TRBJ1-1,TRBD1,TRBV6-5,TGTGCCAGCAGTTACGGACAGGGGTCGAACACTGAAGCTTTCTTT,CASSYGQGSNTEAFF
.,TRBJ2-7,TRBD1,TRBV6-1,TGTGCCAGCAGTGAATTGGGACAGCTCTACGAGCAGTACTTC,CASSELGQLYEQYF
.,TRBJ2-7,TRBD1,TRBV6-5,TGTGCCAGCAGCCCCCGGGACAGGCTATCCGAGCAGTACTTC,CASSPRDRLSEQYF